This T cell receptor (beta chain) was sequenced for a study of beta chain features in type 1 diabetes. Deletions cut 0 bases from V and 4 bases from J, with 19 bases between. CDR3 length equals 17 residues. Germline lookup yields CDR1 SGHRS and CDR2 YFSETQ. Since all of the isolated RNA was reverse transcribed, expressed TCRB transcripts were what got sequenced. Profiled with immunoSEQ multiplex PCR; TCRdb holds only in-frame clones, not every one. The profile shows over 500,000 clones, roughly a sixth of them singletons. Comments on this clone: The antigen remains unidentified.

General study points: In all four CD4+ subsets, TCRB CDR3 length was significantly, moderately reduced in type 1 diabetes. Type 1 diabetes patients had VDJ junctions that carried fewer insertions and more deletions. High-TCR-expressing cells could be over-represented by cDNA sequencing.

This receptor was obtained from a young man in good health. The sample taken for sequencing was naive CD4+ T cells from blood. The chain joins TRBV5-1 to TRBJ2-5, with D unresolved. In DNA form, the CDR3 reads TGCGCCAGCAGCTTGGTATCCGTCCCGGCCCTGGCAGAGACCCAGTACTTC. Its protein product is CASSLVSVPALAETQYF.